The next 25 T cell receptor beta chains were all read from a single sample in a study of CD8+ T cells in alopecia areata. Extraction and reverse transcription of RNA yielded cDNA as the sequencing template. Using immunoSEQ multiplex PCR, the repertoire was profiled, and TCRdb retains in-frame clones only, with some absent. The table records about 64,000 clones, around 44% of them present only once. Material: NKG2D-low CD8+ T cells sorted from blood. The receptors shown here come from a human donor with alopecia areata.

This clone was seen a handful of times. The V gene is TRBV2, the J gene TRBJ2-3; 7 bases agree with TRBD2. CDR3 length: 13 amino acids. V lost 9 bases to trimming and J lost 12 bases; unmatched junction nucleotides: 15. Germline CDR1 is SNHLY and CDR2 is FYNNEI. Here the CDR3 DNA reads TGTGCCAGGGGGCAAGGCTTCGGCGGGAGACAGTATTTT. The encoded protein is CARGQGFGGRQYF.

The V and J genes are TRBV4-3 and TRBJ2-1; 7 bases match TRBD1. The junction had 6 bases not matched to a gene; V was cut back by 1 base and J by 15 bases. The CDR3 has 12 amino acids. Germline CDR1 LGHNA, CDR2 YSLEER. The DNA for the CDR3 is TGCGCCAGCAGCCAAGCGACAGGGATTAGGTTCTTC. This sequence encodes CASSQATGIRFF.

A few counts support this clone. This CDR3 is CASSQGGAGSYEQYF. For the CDR3, the DNA is TGCGCCAGCAGCCAAGGGGGTGCAGGCTCCTACGAGCAGTACTTC. The V call is TRBV4-3, the J call TRBJ2-7; no clear D gene. Germline V gives CDR1 LGHNA, CDR2 YSLEER. The CDR3 consists of 15 residues. V shed 1 base and J shed 0 bases, with 10 bases lying between them.

The CDR3 DNA follows: TGCGCCAGCAGCCAAGATCATGGGAGTTACGGGGAGCTGTTTTTT. Its translation: CASSQDHGSYGELFF. V usage is TRBV4-3 and J usage is TRBJ2-2; a weak D match, TRBD2 (5 bases). CDR1 and CDR2 from the germline V gene are LGHNA and YSLEER. Deletions cut 0 bases from V and 7 bases from J, with 12 bases between. This CDR3 spans 15 amino acids.

V usage is TRBV4-1 and J usage is TRBJ2-7; possible D gene TRBD1, 5 bases. The V gene's germline CDR1 is MGHRA and CDR2 YSYEKL. V was trimmed by 1 base and J by 4 bases, leaving 11 bases between them. CDR3 size: 14 residues. The CDR3, as DNA: TGCGCCAGCAGCCAAGGACAGACTGAGTACGAGCAGTACTTC. It yields the protein CASSQGQTEYEQYF.

V and J are TRBV28 and TRBJ2-7, with 10 bases aligning to TRBD1. V lost 2 bases and J lost 2; bases outside the gene matches: 6. The CDR3 contains 16 residues. CDR1 is MDHEN and CDR2 is SYDVKM in the germline V gene. CDR3 bases: TGTGCCAGCAGTTTACGGGACAGGGGTCTTCCCTACGAGCAGTACTTC. Its translation: CASSLRDRGLPYEQYF.

V is TRBV29-1 and J is TRBJ2-6, with 7 bases lining up with TRBD2. Germline values: CDR1 SQVTM, CDR2 ANQGSEA. The CDR3 contains 16 residues. Trimming removed 6 bases from V and 2 bases from J; junction bases left unmatched: 10. Written as DNA, the CDR3 is TGCAGCGTAAAGGGAGGGTATGGCGCTGGGGCCAACGTCCTGACTTTC. It codes for CSVKGGYGAGANVLTF. Based on the CDR3 plus reference TRBV29-1 and TRBJ2-6, the full variable domain is SAVISQKPSRDICQRGTSLTIQCQVDSQVTMMFWYRQQPGQSLTLIATANQGSEATYESGFVIDKFPISRPNLTFSTLTVSNMSPEDSSIYLCSVKGGYGAGANVLTFGAGSRLTVL.

The chain recombines TRBV7-9 with TRBJ2-4, with TRBD1 identical over 10 bases. Germline CDR1 SEHNR, CDR2 FQNEAQ (reference sequence). V gave up 5 bases and J gave up 0 bases; unmatched junction bases: 10. The CDR3 spans 18 residues. The CDR3 coding sequence is TGTGCCAGCAGCCCTTCAGCCGGACAGGGGGTAGCCAAAAACATTCAGTACTTC. It specifies CASSPSAGQGVAKNIQYF.

The gene calls are TRBV4-3 and TRBJ2-1, with 9 bases identical to TRBD1. The trim removed 4 bases at V and 0 bases at J, leaving 4 bases unmatched. Per germline, CDR1 LGHNA and CDR2 YSLEER. This CDR3 contains 16 residues. DNA for the CDR3: TGCGCCAGCAGCCTCCGGACAGGGGTCTCCTACAATGAGCAGTTCTTC. Protein sequence: CASSLRTGVSYNEQFF.

This clone was recorded a few times. The chain combines TRBV7-2 with TRBJ2-7, with TRBD1 identical over 9 bases. The V gene's germline CDR1 is SGHTA and CDR2 FQGNSA. The junction had 4 bases not matched to a gene; V was cut back by 5 bases and J by 2 bases. This CDR3 spans 14 amino acids. CDR3 nucleotides: TGTGCCAGCAGCCCCGGGACAGGGCCCTACGAGCAGTACTTC. This encodes CASSPGTGPYEQYF.

The CDR3 DNA follows: TGCAGCGTTGCGGCCTGGGTTGGGGAGACCCAGTACTTC. Translation: CSVAAWVGETQYF. The V gene is TRBV29-1, the J gene TRBJ2-5; D not resolved. The V gene lost 4 bases and the J gene lost 5 bases, with 14 bases spanning the gap. The CDR3 is 13 residues long. Germline values: CDR1 SQVTM, CDR2 ANQGSEA.

V is TRBV13 and J is TRBJ2-5; the D gene is possibly TRBD2 (6 bases). Germline lookup yields CDR1 PRHDT and CDR2 FYEKMQ (reference sequence). The CDR3 is 13 amino acids. Trimming left V 5 bases short and J 5 bases short, with 12 bases between. The DNA for the CDR3 is TGTGCCAGCAGCCAAGGGGACTCGGAGACCCAGTACTTC. The encoded protein is CASSQGDSETQYF.

This clone was counted a few times. The V and J genes are TRBV29-1 and TRBJ2-7; D is tentatively TRBD1 or TRBD2 (5 bases each). V lost 6 bases, J lost 3 bases, and 6 bases lay in between. Germline V gene data show CDR1 as SQVTM and CDR2 as ANQGSEA. This CDR3 is built from 10 residues. DNA for the CDR3: TGCAGCGTGGGGGACTACGAGCAGTACTTC. It specifies CSVGDYEQYF.

This chain connects TRBV6-6 to TRBJ2-7; the match to TRBD1 covers 9 bases. The V and J ends lost 6 bases and 6 bases, in that order; junction bases with no gene match: 6. The CDR3 runs to 13 residues. Germline assignment: CDR1 MNHNY and CDR2 SVGAGI (reference sequence). The CDR3 is CASRSDRGREQYF. In DNA, the CDR3 is TGTGCCAGCAGGTCGGACAGGGGCCGCGAGCAGTACTTC.

Of note for this clone: A junction end diverges from the germline sequence, so it may reflect a read error. V is TRBV29-1 and J is TRBJ2-1; 7 bases fit TRBD2. Per germline, CDR1 SQVTM and CDR2 ANQGSEA. The CDR3 has 13 amino acids. The CDR3 sequence is CSVGEGTYNGQFF. As DNA, the CDR3 is TGCAGCGTTGGGGAGGGAACCTACAATGGGCAGTTCTTC.

The table lists this clone with a few counts. The rearrangement uses TRBV7-9 and TRBJ1-1, with D unclear. This CDR3 has 17 amino acids. Trimming took off 1 base at V and 1 base at J, with 16 bases between the two ends. CDR1 SEHNR and CDR2 FQNEAQ come from the germline V gene (reference sequence). The CDR3 nucleotides read TGTGCCAGCAGCTTAGAAGAGGGAGGAATTTGGAACACTGAAGCTTTCTTT. Translating it yields CASSLEEGGIWNTEAFF.

This rearrangement joins TRBV27 to TRBJ1-1; D not resolved. V was shortened by 3 bases and J by 0 bases, with 11 bases between the two germline ends. Germline V gene sequence: CDR1 MNHEY, CDR2 SMNVEV (reference sequence). The CDR3 is 15 residues long. Here the CDR3 reads CASSFNPVMNTEAFF. The DNA of the CDR3 is TGTGCCAGCAGTTTCAACCCGGTCATGAACACTGAAGCTTTCTTT.

The table lists this clone with a few counts. This sequence joins TRBV10-3 and TRBJ1-2; TRBD1 aligns across 7 bases. The length of the CDR3 is 12 residues. CDR1 ENHRY and CDR2 SYGVKD come from the germline V gene. With 6 bases clipped from V and 6 bases from J, the junction kept 4 bases outside the gene matches. CDR3 in DNA: TGTGCCATCAGAGACAGGGAGGATGGCTACACCTTC. It yields the protein CAIRDREDGYTF.

The chain couples TRBV6-4 to TRBJ1-2; weak D call: TRBD1 (5 bases). The germline CDR1 and CDR2 sequences are MRHNA and SNTAGT. Trimming took 9 bases from V and 6 from J, leaving 14 bases between them. The CDR3 totals 12 residues. The CDR3 DNA is TGTGCCAGAGGGACCTCAGGGCATGGCTACACCTTC. Its protein is CARGTSGHGYTF.

The rearrangement uses TRBV6-1 and TRBJ2-7; possibly TRBD1 for D (6 bases). Germline values: CDR1 MNHNS, CDR2 SASEGT. The CDR3 runs to 15 residues. The germline V and J ends were trimmed by 0 bases and 1 base, with 10 bases remaining between them. The CDR3 region is CASSEADSRSYEQYF. CDR3 sequence (DNA): TGTGCCAGCAGTGAAGCGGACAGTCGATCCTACGAGCAGTACTTC.

V and J are TRBV2 and TRBJ2-5; 8 nucleotides match TRBD2. The CDR3 length is 14 residues. Germline lookup yields CDR1 SNHLY and CDR2 FYNNEI. The junction had 8 bases not matched to a gene; V was cut back by 8 bases and J by 3 bases. CDR3 sequence reads: CASRPGGGKETQYF. The CDR3 DNA follows: TGTGCCAGCCGTCCCGGGGGGGGTAAAGAGACCCAGTACTTC.

This clone was counted many times. CDR3 region: CATSLIGQTYEQYF. CDR3 DNA: TGTGCCACCAGCCTTATCGGACAGACCTACGAGCAGTACTTC. The chain recombines TRBV15 with TRBJ2-7; possibly TRBD1 for D (6 bases). Germline V gene sequence: CDR1 LNHNV, CDR2 YYDKDF (reference sequence). The CDR3 sequence is 14 residues long. V shed 5 bases and J shed 2 bases, with 13 bases lying between them. The whole variable domain, filled in from reference TRBV15 and TRBJ2-7, reads DAMVIQNPRYQVTQFGKPVTLSCSQTLNHNVMYWYQQKSSQAPKLLFHYYDKDFNNEADTPDNFQSRRPNTSFCFLDIRSPGLGDTAMYLCATSLIGQTYEQYFGPGTRLTVT.

This clone has just a few counts. The J gene is TRBJ1-1, the V gene TRBV28, with 7 bases aligning to TRBD1. With V trimmed by 8 bases and J by 7 bases, 7 bases remained unmatched. This CDR3 spans 12 amino acids. Germline V CDR1 and CDR2: MDHEN, SYDVKM. The CDR3 DNA reads as TGTGCCAGCGGCGGACAGGCCTTTGAAGCTTTCTTT. This gives the protein CASGGQAFEAFF.

This chain uses TRBV30 with TRBJ2-7; D could derive from TRBD1 or TRBD2 (6 bases each). There are 15 residues in the CDR3. Trimming pared 5 bases from V and 4 bases from J, leaving 21 bases between. CDR1 GTSNPN and CDR2 SVGIG come from the germline V gene (reference sequence). This chain's CDR3 is CAWEGGVSAAYEQYF. DNA of the CDR3: TGTGCCTGGGAGGGGGGAGTATCTGCGGCGTACGAGCAGTACTTC.

This clone appeared once. This chain links TRBV4-1 with TRBJ2-1; D unclear. The germline gives CDR1 MGHRA, CDR2 YSYEKL. This CDR3 contains 14 residues. Trimming removed 6 bases from V and 4 bases from J, with 13 bases in between. This CDR3 is CASSPVTAYNEQFF. CDR3 DNA: TGCGCCAGCAGTCCAGTTACAGCGTACAATGAGCAGTTCTTC.